This T cell receptor (beta chain) was recorded in a study of T cell repertoires in aging, cancer and after chemotherapy. The overall study: Clear clonal overlap appeared across healthy donor samples taken over several months to years. Study findings and constraints: In cancer patients, declining TCR diversity with age involved lost richness and lost evenness. These repertoire data do not allow conclusions about immunological memory after chemotherapy. Median generation probability rose over the chemotherapy interval in each cancer cohort, suggesting rebound thymic output.

Germline values: CDR1 MNHEY, CDR2 SVGAGI. The CDR3 runs 15 residues. J gave up 7 bases and V 6 bases, and 7 bases lay outside the gene matches. By share, this clonotype ranks as medium-sized. What it recognizes is unknown. The template was genomic DNA from peripheral blood, not RNA. TRB rearrangements spanning V, D and J were amplified using mixed TRB-A/B primers. TCRdb reanalysed the multiplex PCR reads using MiXCR and keeps one entry per CDR3 protein. The repertoire includes around 4,000 distinct CDR3 sequences, more than 20% of them detected once, and approximately 28% sits in the top ten. The receptor was isolated from a human donor in good health. The donor label of this sample is uncertain. The sample was blood. The chain uses TRBV6-5 and TRBJ2-2, with TRBD1 identical over 11 bases. The CDR3 reads CASSRDRGLFGELFF. CDR3 nucleotide sequence: TGTGCCAGCAGCCGGGACAGGGGGTTATTCGGGGAGCTGTTTTTT.